The 30 T cell receptor beta chains in this list originate from one sample, sequenced in a study of T-cell memory formation after mild COVID-19 (TCRdb year 2021). The method behind the library was 5' RACE. The listed sequencing device is Illumina NovaSeq 6000. TCRdb reprocessing: public reads trimmed at Q25 with fastp, clones called with MiXCR, in-frame beta chains kept. Entries that share a CDR3 protein sequence are merged under the most common genes and DNA. This sample has a few hundred thousand distinct CDR3 sequences in its table, and approximately 15% of those were observed once. The top ten hold around a fifth of the sample. Sequenced material: PBMCs or a T cell subset sorted from them (not recorded which). The source is a man aged 18 to 29 who had mild COVID-19 (a few samples of this study predate the infection). The sample titles of this study are shuffled in the database, so cell type and time point are left out; the donor was told from shared clones.

This clonotype was seen only a few times. The rearrangement joins TRBV30 to TRBJ2-2; D ambiguous. Deletions cut 0 bases from V and 6 bases from J, with 8 bases between. Germline V gene sequence: CDR1 GTSNPN, CDR2 SVGIG (reference sequence). The CDR3 length is 13 residues. CDR3 nucleotide sequence: TGTGCCTGGAGTGTTATATCGTCCGGGGAGCTGTTTTTT. Encoded protein: CAWSVISSGELFF.

The CDR3 coding sequence is TGTGCCAGCTCACCGGTAACGGGGGGGCCAGATACGCAGTATTTT. Translated, it gives CASSPVTGGPDTQYF. V usage is TRBV18 and J usage is TRBJ2-3, with 8 nucleotides matching TRBD2. CDR1 is KGHSH, CDR2 LQKENI, per germline. The CDR3 totals 15 residues. With V trimmed by 3 bases and J by 4 bases, 6 bases remained unmatched.

There are many counts of this clonotype. This chain joins TRBV28 and TRBJ2-3; D is possibly TRBD1 (5 bases). The germline gives CDR1 MDHEN, CDR2 SYDVKM. V was clipped by 6 bases and J by 1 base, with 8 bases between them. This CDR3 has 13 residues. CDR3 amino acids: CASSRDGTDTQYF. The DNA of the CDR3 is TGTGCCAGCAGCAGGGATGGCACAGATACGCAGTATTTT. Full variable domain (outside the CDR3, taken from reference TRBV28 and TRBJ2-3): DVKVTQSSRYLVKRTGEKVFLECVQDMDHENMFWYRQDPGLGLRLIYFSYDVKMKEKGDIPEGYSVSREKKERFSLILESASTNQTSMYLCASSRDGTDTQYFGPGTRLTVL.

The V call is TRBV11-2, the J call TRBJ2-2; D ambiguous. Trimming removed 5 bases from V and 6 bases from J, with 10 bases in between. There are 13 residues in the CDR3. The germline gives CDR1 SGHAT, CDR2 FQNNGV. The CDR3 coding sequence is TGTGCCAGCAGCCCCGGCCCCCCCGGGGAGCTGTTTTTT. The encoded protein is CASSPGPPGELFF. Looking up the rest from reference TRBV11-2 and TRBJ2-2 gives the full variable domain: EAGVAQSPRYKIIEKRQSVAFWCNPISGHATLYWYQQILGQGPKLLIQFQNNGVVDDSQLPKDRFSAERLKGVDSTLKIQPAKLEDSAVYLCASSPGPPGELFFGEGSRLTVL.

The rearrangement uses TRBV7-2 and TRBJ2-3; TRBD1 matches 8 bases. V shed 2 bases, J shed 0 bases, and the junction held 7 bases outside the gene matches. The length of the CDR3 is 17 residues. CDR1 and CDR2 (germline): SGHTA, FQGNSA. Here the CDR3 DNA reads TGTGCCAGCAGCTTAAGCAACGGACAGGGAAGCACAGATACGCAGTATTTT. Its protein is CASSLSNGQGSTDTQYF.

This clonotype was observed at least ten times. The chain employs TRBV18 and TRBJ1-5; D may be TRBD1 (5 bases). CDR3 length equals 13 residues. V lost 3 bases and J 6 bases, leaving 9 bases between the germline ends. Germline CDR1 KGHSH, CDR2 LQKENI. In nucleotides, the CDR3 is TGTGCCAGCTCACCGGGGGGGGGTCAGCCCCAGCATTTT. Protein product: CASSPGGGQPQHF.

The sample holds a few counts of this clonotype. The rearrangement uses TRBV7-2 and TRBJ2-7, with unresolved D. The CDR3 spans 13 residues. The V end lost 1 base, the J end lost 5 bases, and 9 bases lay between the germline ends. From germline, CDR1 is SGHTA and CDR2 FQGNSA. The CDR3 protein is CASSLDPYNEQYF. CDR3 DNA sequence: TGTGCCAGCAGCTTAGACCCTTACAACGAGCAGTACTTC.

This clonotype occurred a few times. The J gene is TRBJ1-2, the V gene TRBV7-9; 7 positions match TRBD1. Germline V CDR1 and CDR2: SEHNR, FQNEAQ (reference sequence). V dropped 8 bases and J dropped 3; count of bases not matched to a gene: 21. The CDR3 is made up of 18 amino acids. In DNA form, the CDR3 reads TGTGCCAGCCAGGATCTAGAGGGGGCAGGGCGAAACCACTATGGCTACACCTTC. Amino acids: CASQDLEGAGRNHYGYTF.

This sequence joins TRBV27 and TRBJ1-5, with 11 positions matching TRBD1. CDR1 is MNHEY and CDR2 is SMNVEV in the germline V gene (reference sequence). The CDR3 loop spans 20 amino acids. J gave up 7 bases and V 6 bases, and 23 bases lay outside the gene matches. The DNA for the CDR3 is TGTGCCAGCAGCCGTCTTGGCCTCCTGGACCCGGGACAGGGGGGCCAGCCCCAGCATTTT. Its protein product is CASSRLGLLDPGQGGQPQHF.

This clonotype came up a few times. This chain uses TRBV7-7 with TRBJ1-4, with 10 bases lining up with TRBD1. Trimming removed 5 bases from V and 6 bases from J; junction bases left unmatched: 6. Germline V gene data show CDR1 as SSHAT and CDR2 as FNYEAQ (reference sequence). CDR3 length: 15 amino acids. The CDR3 here is CASSAGTGEHEKLFF. The CDR3 DNA follows: TGTGCCAGCAGCGCCGGGACAGGGGAGCATGAAAAACTGTTTTTT.

In this sample, this clonotype turned up a few times. V gene TRBV12-3 or TRBV12-4 combines with J gene TRBJ1-4; TRBD1 matches at 7 bases. J was trimmed by 5 bases and V by 5 bases; bases with no gene match: 8. The CDR3 consists of 15 residues. CDR3 in DNA: TGTGCCAGCAGTGAAATCGGGACAGCAAATGAAAAACTGTTTTTT. It encodes CASSEIGTANEKLFF.

This clonotype was detected only a few times. CDR3 loop: CASSTPTGQGKETQYF. For the CDR3, the DNA is TGTGCCAGCAGTACGCCCACCGGACAGGGGAAAGAGACCCAGTACTTC. This chain connects TRBV27 to TRBJ2-5; 9 bases line up with TRBD1. V shed 5 bases, J shed 3 bases, and the junction held 10 bases outside the gene matches. The germline V gene has CDR1 MNHEY and CDR2 SMNVEV (reference sequence). The CDR3 is 16 residues long.

The chain joins TRBV7-2 to TRBJ1-1; D unresolved. The CDR3 consists of 12 residues. Germline CDR1 is SGHTA and CDR2 is FQGNSA. The germline V and J ends were trimmed by 6 bases and 4 bases, with 9 bases remaining between them. The CDR3 reads CASRAWGTEAFF. The DNA for the CDR3 is TGTGCCAGCAGGGCCTGGGGCACTGAAGCTTTCTTT.

This clonotype was recorded a few times. The V call is TRBV3-1, the J call TRBJ1-3, with 8 bases aligning to TRBD1. CDR3 size: 15 residues. V was clipped by 5 bases and J by 2 bases; unmatched bases: 5. Looked up from germline, CDR1 is LGHDT and CDR2 is YNNKEL (reference sequence). For the CDR3, the DNA is TGTGCCAGCAGCTCCCGGACAGGGCCTGGAAACACCATATATTTT. It yields the protein CASSSRTGPGNTIYF.

In this sample, this clonotype turned up many times. This chain uses TRBV28 with TRBJ2-7; tentative D call: TRBD1 (6 bases). This CDR3 contains 13 residues. V was shortened by 6 bases and J by 1 base, with 10 bases between the two germline ends. The germline V gene encodes CDR1 MDHEN and CDR2 SYDVKM. This CDR3 reads CASSPGQSYEQYV. In nucleotides, the CDR3 is TGTGCCAGCAGCCCCGGACAGTCCTACGAGCAGTACGTC.

The chain combines TRBV5-8 with TRBJ2-7; no firm D call. Germline lookup yields CDR1 SGHTS and CDR2 YDEGEE. The CDR3 spans 8 residues. Deletions cut 7 bases from V and 12 bases from J, with 8 bases between. CDR3 residues: CASVSLYV. Here the CDR3 DNA reads TGTGCCAGCGTTAGTCTGTACGTC.

This clonotype occurred a few times. The chain is built from TRBV18 and TRBJ2-4, with D unclear. The CDR3 loop spans 15 amino acids. The germline V gene has CDR1 KGHSH and CDR2 LQKENI. V was cut by 0 bases and J by 8 bases, with 14 bases left in between. CDR3 residues: CASSPPSRVSDIQYF. CDR3 sequence (DNA): TGTGCCAGCTCACCACCGTCCCGCGTTTCAGACATTCAGTACTTC.

The V call is TRBV6-5, the J call TRBJ2-3, with D possibly being TRBD2 (6 bases). CDR3 size: 13 residues. V dropped 2 bases and J dropped 6 bases, with 9 bases sitting between them. Germline CDR1 MNHEY, CDR2 SVGAGI. Here the CDR3 reads CASSYPGADTQYF. CDR3 DNA: TGTGCCAGCAGTTACCCGGGAGCCGATACGCAGTATTTT.

This clonotype has just a few counts. J is TRBJ2-7 and V is TRBV14; no reliable D call. CDR3 length: 15 amino acids. Trimming took 4 bases from V and 2 from J, leaving 15 bases between them. Germline CDR1 reads SGHDN; CDR2 reads FVKESK. The CDR3 sequence: CASSLLLTNTYEQYV. CDR3 nucleotides: TGTGCCAGCAGCCTACTATTGACCAATACCTACGAGCAGTACGTC.

In this sample, this clonotype turned up a few times. The chain recombines TRBV7-3 with TRBJ2-3, with 8 bases matching TRBD1. The length of the CDR3 is 14 residues. With V trimmed by 5 bases and J by 4 bases, 5 bases remained unmatched. Germline V lookup: CDR1 SGHTA, CDR2 FQGTGA. The CDR3 here is CASSPQGAPDTQYF. As DNA, the CDR3 is TGTGCCAGCAGCCCGCAGGGGGCGCCAGATACGCAGTATTTT.

This clonotype was detected many times. The chain joins TRBV6-5 to TRBJ1-1, with D possibly TRBD1 on 5 matching bases. With 0 bases removed from V and 6 bases from J, the gap between germline ends came to 8 bases. The CDR3 length is 13 residues. Germline V gene sequence: CDR1 MNHEY, CDR2 SVGAGI. This chain's CDR3 is CASSYSGGPEAFF. Here the CDR3 DNA reads TGTGCCAGCAGTTACTCGGGGGGACCTGAAGCTTTCTTT.

V is TRBV30 and J is TRBJ1-3; D not resolved. With 3 bases removed from V and 5 bases from J, the gap between germline ends came to 8 bases. This CDR3 is 12 amino acids long. The germline V gene encodes CDR1 GTSNPN and CDR2 SVGIG (reference sequence). The CDR3 loop is CAWSRGRNTIYF. The DNA of the CDR3 is TGTGCCTGGAGCAGAGGGAGAAACACCATATATTTT. Full variable domain (remainder filled in from reference TRBV30 and TRBJ1-3): SQTIHQWPATLVQPVGSPLSLECTVEGTSNPNLYWYRQAAGRGLQLLFYSVGIGQISSEVPQNLSASRPQDRQFILSSKKLLLSDSGFYLCAWSRGRNTIYFGEGSWLTVV.

The sample holds a few counts of this clonotype. The V and J genes are TRBV24-1 and TRBJ2-1, with 8 bases identical to TRBD1. J was trimmed by 0 bases and V by 4 bases; bases with no gene match: 7. Germline V gene sequence: CDR1 KGHDR, CDR2 SFDVKD. This CDR3 is built from 17 residues. The CDR3 nucleotides read TGTGCCACCAGTGACCACGGGACAGGCAACTCCTACAATGAGCAGTTCTTC. Amino acid sequence: CATSDHGTGNSYNEQFF.

The rearrangement links TRBV5-1 to TRBJ1-2; D is perhaps TRBD1 (5 bases). The CDR3 extends over 15 amino acids. Trimming removed 0 bases at V and 8 bases at J, with 17 bases between. Germline CDR1 reads SGHRS; CDR2 reads YFSETQ. CDR3 protein: CASSLGGPLDGGYTF. DNA for the CDR3: TGCGCCAGCAGCTTGGGGGGCCCTTTGGACGGAGGCTACACCTTC.

The V call is TRBV7-8, the J call TRBJ2-1, with TRBD2 as a possible D gene (6 bases). Germline V gene sequence: CDR1 SGHVS, CDR2 FQNEAQ. The V gene lost 5 bases and the J gene lost 10 bases, with 15 bases spanning the gap. The CDR3 totals 13 residues. The chain's CDR3 is CASSLLHGGEQFF. DNA for the CDR3: TGTGCCAGCAGCCTCCTTCACGGAGGGGAGCAGTTCTTC.

The rearrangement uses TRBV30 and TRBJ1-2; 7 nucleotides align to TRBD1. With 0 bases clipped from V and 8 bases from J, the junction kept 15 bases outside the gene matches. The CDR3 is 16 amino acids. From germline, CDR1 is GTSNPN and CDR2 SVGIG (reference sequence). The CDR3 loop reads CAWSVRGYEGARGYTF. The CDR3 nucleotides read TGTGCCTGGAGTGTACGAGGGTATGAGGGGGCAAGAGGCTACACCTTC.

This clonotype was seen a handful of times. The chain combines TRBV2 with TRBJ2-7; D is ambiguous. The CDR3 has 11 amino acids. V was shortened by 10 bases and J by 3 bases, with 10 bases between the two germline ends. Per germline, CDR1 SNHLY and CDR2 FYNNEI. DNA of the CDR3: TGTGCCATCCCGACGGGCTACGAGCAGTACGTC. Protein product: CAIPTGYEQYV.

This clonotype was seen only a few times. The V gene is TRBV4-2, the J gene TRBJ1-1, with D possibly being TRBD1 (5 bases). CDR3 length: 15 residues. With 0 bases removed from V and 1 base from J, the gap between germline ends came to 9 bases. Germline CDR1 is LGHNA and CDR2 is YNFKEQ. DNA of the CDR3: TGTGCCAGCAGCCAAGATCCGGACACGAACACTGAAGCTTTCTTT. Protein sequence: CASSQDPDTNTEAFF.

Here the CDR3 reads CATSRENLKETQYF. DNA of the CDR3: TGTGCCACCAGCAGGGAGAACCTAAAAGAGACCCAGTACTTC. The chain uses TRBV15 and TRBJ2-5, with D hard to call. Germline V gene sequence: CDR1 LNHNV, CDR2 YYDKDF (reference sequence). This CDR3 region has 14 residues. With 3 bases removed from V and 3 bases from J, the gap between germline ends came to 11 bases.

This clonotype was seen repeatedly, ten times or more. The chain links TRBV25-1 to TRBJ2-3; D is unclear. The CDR3 is 15 residues long. Germline assignment: CDR1 MGHDK and CDR2 SYGVNS. Trimming took off 1 base at V and 2 bases at J, with 10 bases between the two ends. The CDR3, as DNA: TGTGCCAGCAGTGAATTGGCAGGCTACACAGATACGCAGTATTTT. Translation: CASSELAGYTDTQYF.